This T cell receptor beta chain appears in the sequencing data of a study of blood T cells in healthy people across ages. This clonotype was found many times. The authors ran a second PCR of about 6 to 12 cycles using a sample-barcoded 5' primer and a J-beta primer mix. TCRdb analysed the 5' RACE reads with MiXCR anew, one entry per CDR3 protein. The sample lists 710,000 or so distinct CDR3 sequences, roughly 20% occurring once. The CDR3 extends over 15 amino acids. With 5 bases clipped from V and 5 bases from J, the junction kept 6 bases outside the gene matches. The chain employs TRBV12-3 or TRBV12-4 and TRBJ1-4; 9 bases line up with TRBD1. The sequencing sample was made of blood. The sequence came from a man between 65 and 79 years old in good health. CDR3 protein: CASSPTDRGNEKLFF. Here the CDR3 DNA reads TGTGCCAGCAGTCCGACGGACAGGGGAAATGAAAAACTGTTTTTT.